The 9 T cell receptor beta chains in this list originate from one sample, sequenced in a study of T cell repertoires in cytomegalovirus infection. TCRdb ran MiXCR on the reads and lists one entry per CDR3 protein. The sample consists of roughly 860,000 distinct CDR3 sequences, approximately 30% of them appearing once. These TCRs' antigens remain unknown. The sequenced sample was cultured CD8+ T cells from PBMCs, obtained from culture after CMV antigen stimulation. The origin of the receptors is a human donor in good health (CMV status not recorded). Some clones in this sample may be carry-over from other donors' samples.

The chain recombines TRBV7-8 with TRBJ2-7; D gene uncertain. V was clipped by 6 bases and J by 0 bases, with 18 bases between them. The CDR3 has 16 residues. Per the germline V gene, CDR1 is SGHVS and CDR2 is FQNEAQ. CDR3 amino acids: CASRISDDSHSYEQYF. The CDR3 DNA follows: TGTGCCAGCAGAATCTCTGACGACTCGCACTCCTACGAGCAGTACTTC.

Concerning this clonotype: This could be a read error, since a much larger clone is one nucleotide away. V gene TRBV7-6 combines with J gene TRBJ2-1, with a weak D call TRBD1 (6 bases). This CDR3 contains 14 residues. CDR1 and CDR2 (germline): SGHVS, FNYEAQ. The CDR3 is CVSSLLGAYNEQFF. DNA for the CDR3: TGTGTCAGCAGCTTACTGGGGGCGTACAATGAGCAGTTCTTC.

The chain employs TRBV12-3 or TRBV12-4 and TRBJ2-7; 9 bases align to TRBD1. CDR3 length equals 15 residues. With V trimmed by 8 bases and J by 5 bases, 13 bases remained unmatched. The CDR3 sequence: CASGASWDRAHEQYF. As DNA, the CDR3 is TGTGCCAGCGGGGCGAGTTGGGACAGGGCCCACGAGCAGTACTTC.

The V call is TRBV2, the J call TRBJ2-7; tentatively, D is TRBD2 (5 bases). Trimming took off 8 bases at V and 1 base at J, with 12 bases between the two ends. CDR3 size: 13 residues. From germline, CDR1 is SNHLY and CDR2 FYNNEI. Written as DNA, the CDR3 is TGTGCCAGCGGAGGAGACACTTCCTACGAGCAGTACGTC. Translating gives CASGGDTSYEQYV.

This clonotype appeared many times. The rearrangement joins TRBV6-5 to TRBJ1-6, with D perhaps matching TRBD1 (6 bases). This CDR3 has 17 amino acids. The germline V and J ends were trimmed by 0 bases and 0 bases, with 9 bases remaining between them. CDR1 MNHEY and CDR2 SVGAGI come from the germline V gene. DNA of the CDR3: TGTGCCAGCAGTTACTCGGTGGACAGCTCCTATAATTCACCCCTCCACTTT. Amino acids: CASSYSVDSSYNSPLHF.

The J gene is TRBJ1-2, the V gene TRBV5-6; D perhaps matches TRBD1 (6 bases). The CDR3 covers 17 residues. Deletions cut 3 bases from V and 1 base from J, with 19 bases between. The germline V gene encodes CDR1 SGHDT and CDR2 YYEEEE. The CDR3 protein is CASSSPFRDTNNYGYTF. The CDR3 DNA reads TGTGCCAGCAGCTCTCCATTCCGGGACACAAATAACTATGGCTACACCTTC.

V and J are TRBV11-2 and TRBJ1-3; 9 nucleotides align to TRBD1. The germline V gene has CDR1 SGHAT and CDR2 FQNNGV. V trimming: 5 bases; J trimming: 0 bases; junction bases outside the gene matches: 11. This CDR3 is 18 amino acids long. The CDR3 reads CASSDGTGRDISGNTIYF. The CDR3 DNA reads TGTGCCAGCAGCGACGGGACAGGGAGGGATATCTCTGGAAACACCATATATTTT.

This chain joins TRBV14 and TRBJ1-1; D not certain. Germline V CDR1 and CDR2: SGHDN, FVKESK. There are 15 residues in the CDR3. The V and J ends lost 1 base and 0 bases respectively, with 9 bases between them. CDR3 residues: CASSQGYDLNTEAFF. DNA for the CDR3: TGTGCCAGCAGCCAAGGATACGATCTGAACACTGAAGCTTTCTTT.

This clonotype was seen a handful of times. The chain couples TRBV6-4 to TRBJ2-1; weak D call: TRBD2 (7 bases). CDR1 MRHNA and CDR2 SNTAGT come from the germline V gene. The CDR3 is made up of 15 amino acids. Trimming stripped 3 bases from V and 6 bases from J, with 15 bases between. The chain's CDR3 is CASSENRRGGNEQFF. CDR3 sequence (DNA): TGTGCCAGCAGTGAAAATAGGAGGGGGGGCAATGAGCAGTTCTTC.